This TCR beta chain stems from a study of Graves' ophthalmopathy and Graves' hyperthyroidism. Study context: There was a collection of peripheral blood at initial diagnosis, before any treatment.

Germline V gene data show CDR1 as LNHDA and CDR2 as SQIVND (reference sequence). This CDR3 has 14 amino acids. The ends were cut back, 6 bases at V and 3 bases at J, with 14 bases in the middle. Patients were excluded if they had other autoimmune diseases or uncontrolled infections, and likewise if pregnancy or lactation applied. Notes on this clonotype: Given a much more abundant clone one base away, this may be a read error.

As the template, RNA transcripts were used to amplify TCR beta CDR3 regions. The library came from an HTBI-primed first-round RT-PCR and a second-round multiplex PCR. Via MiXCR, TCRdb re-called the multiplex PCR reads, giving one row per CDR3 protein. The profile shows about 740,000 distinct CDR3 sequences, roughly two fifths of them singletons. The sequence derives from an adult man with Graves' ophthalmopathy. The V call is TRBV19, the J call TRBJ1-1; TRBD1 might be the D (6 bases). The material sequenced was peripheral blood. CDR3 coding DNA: TGTGCCAGTAGAAGGGTGGCAGGGGACACTGAAGCTTTCTTT. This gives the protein CASRRVAGDTEAFF.